Below, one TCR beta chain is given with its context. Its antigen remains unidentified. V gave up 0 bases and J gave up 13 bases; unmatched junction bases: 7. CDR1 SGHRS and CDR2 YFSETQ come from the germline V gene. The CDR3 consists of 15 residues. These data belong to a study of cytomegalovirus exposure and HLA in healthy donors. Overall study results and limits: There were 150 or so TCR beta chains listed as cytomegalovirus-associated.

Measured with immunoSEQ multiplex PCR; TCRdb has only the in-frame clones, and not every one. The sample holds about 130,000 clones, roughly 89% seen once. Source material: PBMCs. The TCR originated in a young woman in good health and CMV-seronegative. This chain joins TRBV5-1 and TRBJ1-6, with TRBD1 identical over 10 bases. This chain's CDR3 is CASSLAGQGFSPLHF. The CDR3 region has the DNA TGCGCCAGCAGCTTGGCGGGACAGGGGTTTTCCCCCCTCCACTTT.